These 4 T cell receptor beta chains were sequenced from one sample in a study of shared clonotypes between healthy human individuals (dated by TCRdb to 2019 to 2021). Receptor amplification or capture employed the immunoSEQ multiplex PCR assay. TCRdb retrieved this table from immuneACCESS and kept in-frame rearrangements only. Not all clones are present; in checked studies, unresolved V genes account for under half, and no reason is known for the remainder. Across this sample there are about 2 million clones, with over 85% seen only once. Clones ranked in the top ten supply more than 0.1% of the sample. Input material: naive CD4+ T cells sorted from blood. Interpreted using the paper, the cell subset or site label stands for: CD45RA+ positively selected. The source of these receptors is a man between 18 and 35 years old in good health.

V is TRBV2 and J is TRBJ2-1; D uncertain. Germline V lookup: CDR1 SNHLY, CDR2 FYNNEI. V lost 1 base to trimming and J lost 9 bases, with 10 bases between them. CDR3 length equals 13 residues. The CDR3: CASSEEAILEQFF. Here the CDR3 DNA reads TGTGCCAGCAGTGAAGAAGCCATCCTTGAGCAGTTCTTC.

The chain combines TRBV4-1 with TRBJ1-6; D is undetermined. Germline loops: CDR1 MGHRA, CDR2 YSYEKL. V shed 0 bases and J shed 4 bases, with 13 bases lying between them. This CDR3 has 17 amino acids. CDR3 nucleotides: TGCGCCAGCAGCCAAGATCCGGCAGAACTTTATAATTCACCCCTCCACTTT. Translating it yields CASSQDPAELYNSPLHF.

This sequence joins TRBV2 and TRBJ1-2; D gene uncertain. This CDR3 comprises 15 residues. Trimming stripped 0 bases from V and 4 bases from J, with 12 bases between. The V gene's germline CDR1 is SNHLY and CDR2 FYNNEI. Here the CDR3 reads CASSEAGSGSYGYTF. The CDR3 DNA reads TGTGCCAGCAGTGAAGCAGGCTCTGGTAGCTATGGCTACACCTTC.

This chain joins TRBV5-1 and TRBJ2-7; D possibly uses TRBD1 or TRBD2 (6 bases each). V was cut by 7 bases and J by 5 bases, with 19 bases left in between. This CDR3 comprises 14 residues. Germline values: CDR1 SGHRS, CDR2 YFSETQ. The DNA for the CDR3 is TGCGCCAGCTCGAGGAGGGGGATTATAGACGAGCAGTACTTC. This gives the protein CASSRRGIIDEQYF.